The rows below give T cell receptor beta chains drawn from one sample of a study of blood T cells in healthy people across ages. Using its own MiXCR run on the 5' RACE reads, TCRdb lists one record per CDR3 protein. The sample carries about 1,600,000 distinct CDR3 sequences, roughly 40% recorded once. The sample taken for sequencing was blood. These receptors came from a woman aged 18-30 years in good health. CDR3s leave out the opening cysteine and the closing phenylalanine or tryptophan. The D gene is left open where the match is weak.

V	J	D	CDR3
TRBV6-5	TRBJ1-2	NA	ASSYIKGTIYGYT
TRBV20-1	TRBJ2-7	NA	SAPFRDYEQY
TRBV7-6	TRBJ2-1	NA	ASSWRASSYNEQF
TRBV20-1	TRBJ2-4	TRBD2	SARPGLAGGREQY
TRBV5-6	TRBJ2-7	NA	ASSLDRSDEQY
TRBV20-1	TRBJ2-1	NA	SARARVNKDEQF
TRBV7-8	TRBJ2-3	TRBD1	ASSPGQVLGDTQY
TRBV29-1	TRBJ2-5	TRBD1	SVEGRGQGAKETQY
TRBV20-1	TRBJ2-7	NA	SARSEGRTNEQY
TRBV29-1	TRBJ2-2	NA	SVRGADTGELF
TRBV7-9	TRBJ1-1	NA	ASYGVGDPEAF
TRBV11-2	TRBJ1-4	TRBD1	ASSVSGGHEKLF
TRBV12-5	NA	NA	ASGFTIQGRANYEQY
TRBV7-9	TRBJ1-1	NA	ASGRQTTEAF
TRBV27	TRBJ2-2	NA	ASSPSRGANTGELF
TRBV20-1	TRBJ1-1	TRBD1	SARDRTGGTMNTEAF
TRBV18	TRBJ1-6	NA	ASSPRTSEGPLH
TRBV7-7	TRBJ2-7	NA	ASSLSVDNEQY
TRBV20-1	TRBJ2-1	NA	SARAPSSSYNEQF
TRBV25-1	TRBJ1-2	NA	ASSDRVEYGYT
TRBV5-1	TRBJ1-2	NA	ASSQTPSDGYT
TRBV6-5	NA	NA	ASSYGAGFMSSYNEQY
TRBV5-1	TRBJ2-1	NA	ASSSGFLSSYNEQF
TRBV5-1	TRBJ2-2	NA	ASSLKAGELF
TRBV6-5	TRBJ2-7	TRBD1	ASSYPGQGGYEQY